One and the same sample provided the 3 T cell receptor beta chains below, sequenced in a study of T cells in Graves' hyperthyroidism and ophthalmopathy. RNA transcripts yielded amplified TCR beta CDR3 regions. HTBI primers were the set used in a first-round RT-PCR of the TCR CDR3. TCRdb re-derived calls from the multiplex PCR reads in MiXCR, one entry per CDR3 protein. The sample shows fewer than 750,000 distinct CDR3 sequences, about half of them seen only once. The sample consisted of peripheral blood or thyroid tissue (not recorded which). Source of these receptors: a woman aged 18-29 years with Graves' hyperthyroidism.

This clonotype came up many times. This rearrangement joins TRBV7-9 to TRBJ1-4, with 10 bases lining up with TRBD1. V trimming: 5 bases; J trimming: 7 bases; junction bases outside the gene matches: 4. Germline V gene data show CDR1 as SEHNR and CDR2 as FQNEAQ (reference sequence). The CDR3 extends over 14 amino acids. CDR3 DNA: TGTGCCAGCAGCGAGGACAGGGGGAGTGAAAAACTGTTTTTT. Translating gives CASSEDRGSEKLFF.

About this clonotype: Since a much larger clone is just one base distant, this may be a read error. The V call is TRBV4-1, the J call TRBJ1-5; D uncertain. The CDR3 is 15 residues long. Germline values: CDR1 MGHRA, CDR2 YSYEKL. The CDR3 spells CASGQPWAVNQPQHF. In nucleotides, the CDR3 is TGCGCCAGCGGCCAACCATGGGCAGTGAATCAGCCCCAGCATTTT.

The chain recombines TRBV20-1 with TRBJ1-2; D gene uncertain. Trimming pared 3 bases from V and 8 bases from J, leaving 13 bases between. CDR3 length: 12 residues. CDR1 and CDR2 (germline): DFQATT, SNEGSKA (reference sequence). The chain's CDR3 is CSASRVEVGYTF. In DNA form, the CDR3 reads TGCAGTGCTAGTCGGGTCGAAGTGGGCTACACCTTC.